This TCR beta chain was identified during a study of cytomegalovirus exposure and HLA in healthy donors. Donors were drawn from the approximately 120-subject validation cohort, separate from the roughly 700-subject first cohort. Concerning this clone: The antigen remains undetermined.

Per the germline V gene, CDR1 is MDHEN and CDR2 is SYDVKM. The CDR3 is made up of 15 amino acids. Germline trimming cut 5 bases from V and 3 bases from J; bases unmatched to any gene: 3. Overall study results and limits: The study labeled 164 TCR beta chains cytomegalovirus-associated. Subsequent analysis showed first-cohort TCR clusters tending to co-occur in about 110 validation repertoires. The dataset shows that most TCR sequences were rare, while some public TCRs occurred in many donors.

TCRdb keeps only in-frame clones here, not all; method: immunoSEQ multiplex PCR. The table includes 200,000 or so clones, about 80% detected once. The origin of this receptor is a man aged 18 to 30 in good health and CMV-seropositive. Source material: PBMCs. The chain couples TRBV28 to TRBJ2-2; 10 nucleotides align to TRBD2. The CDR3 protein is CASSPSGSYTGELFF. The CDR3 DNA sequence: TGTGCCAGCAGTCCTAGCGGGAGTTACACCGGGGAGCTGTTTTTT. The full variable domain, completed using reference TRBV28 and TRBJ2-2, is DVKVTQSSRYLVKRTGEKVFLECVQDMDHENMFWYRQDPGLGLRLIYFSYDVKMKEKGDIPEGYSVSREKKERFSLILESASTNQTSMYLCASSPSGSYTGELFFGEGSRLTVL.